One and the same sample provided the 8 T cell receptor beta chains below, sequenced in a study of T cell responses to AZD1222 COVID-19 vaccine. Here immunoSEQ multiplex PCR was the method, and the copy in TCRdb shows in-frame clones only, minus some. The table has 160,000 or so clones, 90% seen once; the top ten hold roughly 4%. Sample: peripheral blood, taken 28 days after the second dose of the MenACWY control vaccine. These receptors all stem from an adult who received the MenACWY meningococcal vaccine as a control.

The chain links TRBV6-5 to TRBJ1-6; D gene ambiguous. V lost 6 bases to trimming and J lost 6 bases, with 12 bases between them. CDR1 and CDR2 from the germline V gene are MNHEY and SVGAGI. The CDR3 totals 14 residues. The CDR3 sequence: CASSSRRSNSPLHF. For the CDR3, the DNA is TGTGCCAGCAGCTCCCGACGGAGTAATTCACCCCTCCACTTT.

As regards this clone: Additional DNA sequences in this sample encode the identical CDR3. The CDR3 DNA is TGCAGCGTTGGTTGGGGGAACACTGAAGCTTTCTTT. Amino acid sequence: CSVGWGNTEAFF. This chain uses TRBV29-1 with TRBJ1-1; D gene uncertain. Deletions cut 4 bases from V and 1 base from J, with 7 bases between. Germline lookup yields CDR1 SQVTM and CDR2 ANQGSEA. This CDR3 is built from 12 residues.

The chain carries TRBV10-1 and TRBJ2-1, with D possibly called TRBD1 or TRBD2 (5 bases each). Germline V CDR1 and CDR2: WNHNN, SYGVQD (reference sequence). V was shortened by 5 bases and J by 5 bases, with 13 bases between the two germline ends. The CDR3 length is 14 residues. In nucleotides, the CDR3 is TGCGCCAGCAGTCAAGGGGACCACAACAATGAGCAGTTCTTC. Its protein product is CASSQGDHNNEQFF.

This clone was counted once. The chain joins TRBV5-8 to TRBJ2-5; D uncertain. The germline gives CDR1 SGHTS, CDR2 YDEGEE. This CDR3 contains 11 residues. V lost 0 bases and J lost 9, with 6 bases in between. The CDR3 DNA reads as TGTGCCAGCAGCTTGGAAGGCCCCCAGTACTTC. Amino acid sequence: CASSLEGPQYF. The entire variable domain, with the rest obtained from reference TRBV5-8 and TRBJ2-5, is as follows: EAGVTQSPTHLIKTRGQQATLRCSPISGHTSVYWYQQALGLGLQFLLWYDEGEERNRGNFPPRFSGRQFPNYSSELNVNALELEDSALYLCASSLEGPQYFGPGTRLLVL.

The genes are TRBV7-9 and TRBJ2-5; 8 bases fit TRBD2. The CDR3 is made up of 15 amino acids. V lost 3 bases and J lost 5; bases outside the gene matches: 8. CDR1 and CDR2 (germline): SEHNR, FQNEAQ (reference sequence). The DNA for the CDR3 is TGTGCCAGCAGCTTGGACGGGAGGGTTTTGGAGACCCAGTACTTC. Protein sequence: CASSLDGRVLETQYF.

This CDR3 reads CAWSGSREMITGELFF. The CDR3 DNA sequence: TGTGCCTGGAGTGGATCACGGGAAATGATCACCGGGGAGCTGTTTTTT. The gene calls are TRBV30 and TRBJ2-2, with D tentatively TRBD2 (5 bases). The germline V gene has CDR1 GTSNPN and CDR2 SVGIG (reference sequence). The V end lost 1 base, the J end lost 4 bases, and 16 bases lay between the germline ends. This CDR3 spans 16 amino acids.

The J gene is TRBJ2-1, the V gene TRBV3-1 (or the pseudogene TRBV3-2); D is perhaps TRBD2 (6 bases). There are 13 residues in the CDR3. Germline V gene data show CDR1 as LGHDT and CDR2 as YNNKEL (reference sequence). Between the trimmed V and J ends, which lost 10 bases and 6 bases, there was a span of 16 bases. The CDR3 region has the DNA TGTGCCACCACGTCCGGCGGGATCAATGAGCAGTTCTTC. Translated, it gives CATTSGGINEQFF.

V is TRBV7-9 and J is TRBJ2-3; D gene unclear. V gave up 5 bases and J gave up 8 bases, with 8 bases separating them. The CDR3 runs 11 residues. The germline V gene encodes CDR1 SEHNR and CDR2 FQNEAQ (reference sequence). As DNA, the CDR3 is TGTGCCAGCAGCCTAGAAAGTACGCAGTATTTT. Protein product: CASSLESTQYF.